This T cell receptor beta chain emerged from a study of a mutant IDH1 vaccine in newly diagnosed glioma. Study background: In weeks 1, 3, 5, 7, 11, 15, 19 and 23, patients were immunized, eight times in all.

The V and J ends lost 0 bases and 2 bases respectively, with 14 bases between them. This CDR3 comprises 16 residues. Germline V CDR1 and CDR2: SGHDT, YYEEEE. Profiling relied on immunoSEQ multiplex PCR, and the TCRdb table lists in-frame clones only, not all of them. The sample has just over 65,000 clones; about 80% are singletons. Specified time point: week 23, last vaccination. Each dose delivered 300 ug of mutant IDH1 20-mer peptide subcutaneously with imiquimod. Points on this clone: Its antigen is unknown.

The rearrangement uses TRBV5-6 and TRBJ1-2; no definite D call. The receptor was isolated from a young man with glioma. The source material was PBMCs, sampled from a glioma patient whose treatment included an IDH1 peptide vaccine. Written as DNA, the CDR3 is TGTGCCAGCAGCTTGGACGGTGCGGCGGCGAACTATGGCTACACCTTC. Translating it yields CASSLDGAAANYGYTF.